The T cell receptor beta chain under discussion was sequenced for a study of blood T cells in healthy people across ages. CDR3 length equals 15 residues. Germline V gene lookup returns CDR1 MNHEY and CDR2 SVGEGT. J lost 8 bases, V lost 2 bases, and 4 bases had no gene match. Notes on the study in general: Possibly confounding the expanded clonotype changes was the fact that donor CMV status was unknown. Older individuals had lower TCR beta diversity per million T cells (the decline was roughly linear).

This clonotype was observed a handful of times. The antigen is not known. Using a J-beta primer mix together with a sample-barcoded 5' primer, a second PCR was run for about 7 to 12 cycles. Via MiXCR, TCRdb re-called the 5' RACE reads, giving one row per CDR3 protein. Among fewer than 950,000 distinct CDR3 sequences, about 55% were seen once, and the ten largest hold approximately 40%. The TCR originated in an elderly man in good health. The sample taken for sequencing was blood. This chain links TRBV6-2 or TRBV6-3 with TRBJ2-1; 12 bases map to TRBD2. The CDR3, as DNA: TGTGCCAGCAGTTACGTCCCTAGCGGGAGGGATGAGCAGTTCTTC. Its protein product is CASSYVPSGRDEQFF.